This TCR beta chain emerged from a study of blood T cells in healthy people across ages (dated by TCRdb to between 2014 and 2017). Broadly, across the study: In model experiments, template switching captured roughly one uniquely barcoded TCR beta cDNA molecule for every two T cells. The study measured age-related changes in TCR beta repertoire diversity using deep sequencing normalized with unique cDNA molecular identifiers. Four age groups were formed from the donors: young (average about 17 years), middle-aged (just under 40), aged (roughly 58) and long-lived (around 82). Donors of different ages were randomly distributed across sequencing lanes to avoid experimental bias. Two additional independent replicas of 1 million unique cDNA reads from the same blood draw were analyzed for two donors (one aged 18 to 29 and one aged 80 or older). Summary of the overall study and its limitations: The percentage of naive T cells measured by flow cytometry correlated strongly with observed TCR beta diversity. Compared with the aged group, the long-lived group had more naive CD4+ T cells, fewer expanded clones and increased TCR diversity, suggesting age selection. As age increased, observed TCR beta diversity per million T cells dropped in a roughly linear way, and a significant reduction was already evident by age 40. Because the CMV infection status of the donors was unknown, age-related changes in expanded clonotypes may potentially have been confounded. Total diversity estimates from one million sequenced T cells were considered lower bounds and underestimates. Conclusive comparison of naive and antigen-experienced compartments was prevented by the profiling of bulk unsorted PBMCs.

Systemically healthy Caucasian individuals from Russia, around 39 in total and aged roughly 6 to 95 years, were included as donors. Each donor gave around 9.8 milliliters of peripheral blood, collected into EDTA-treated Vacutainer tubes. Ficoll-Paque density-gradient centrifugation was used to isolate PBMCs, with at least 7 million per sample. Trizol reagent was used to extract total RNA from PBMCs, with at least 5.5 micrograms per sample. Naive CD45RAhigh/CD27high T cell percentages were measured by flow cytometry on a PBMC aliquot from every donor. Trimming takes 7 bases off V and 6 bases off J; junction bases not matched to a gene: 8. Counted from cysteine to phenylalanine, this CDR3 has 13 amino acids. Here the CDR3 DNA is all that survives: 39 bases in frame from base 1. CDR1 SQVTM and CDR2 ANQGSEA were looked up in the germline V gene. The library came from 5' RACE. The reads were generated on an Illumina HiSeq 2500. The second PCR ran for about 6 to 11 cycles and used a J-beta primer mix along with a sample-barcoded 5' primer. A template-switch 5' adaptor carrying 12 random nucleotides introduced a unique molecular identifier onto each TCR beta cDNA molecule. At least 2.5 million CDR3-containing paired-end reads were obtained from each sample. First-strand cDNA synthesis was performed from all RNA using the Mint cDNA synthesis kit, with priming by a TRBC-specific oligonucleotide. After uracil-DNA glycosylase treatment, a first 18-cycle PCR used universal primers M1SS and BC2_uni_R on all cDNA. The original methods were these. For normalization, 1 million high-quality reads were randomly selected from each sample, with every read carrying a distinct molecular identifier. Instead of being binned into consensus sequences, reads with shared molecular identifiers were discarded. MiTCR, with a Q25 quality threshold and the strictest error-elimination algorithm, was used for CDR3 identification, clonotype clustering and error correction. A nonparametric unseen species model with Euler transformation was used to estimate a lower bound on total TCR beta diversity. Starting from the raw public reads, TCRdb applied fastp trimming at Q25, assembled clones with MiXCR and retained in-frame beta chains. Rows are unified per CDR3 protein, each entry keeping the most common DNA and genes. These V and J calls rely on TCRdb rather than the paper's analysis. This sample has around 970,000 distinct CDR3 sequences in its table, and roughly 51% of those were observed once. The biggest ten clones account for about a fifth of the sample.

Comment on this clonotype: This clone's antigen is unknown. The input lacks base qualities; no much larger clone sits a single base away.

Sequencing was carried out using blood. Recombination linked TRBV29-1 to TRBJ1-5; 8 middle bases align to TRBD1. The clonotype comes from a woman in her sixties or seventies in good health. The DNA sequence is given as TGCAGCGCTATGGCAGGGGGCGGTCAGCCCCAGCATTTT. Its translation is CSAMAGGGQPQHF.